Listed below are T cell receptor beta chains from one sample, sequenced in a study of siplizumab effects on memory and regulatory T cells. Data came from immunoSEQ multiplex PCR; TCRdb stores just in-frame clones and leaves some out. The sample consists of around 97,000 clones, about 95% of them appearing once. The sample was non-Treg CD4+ T cells sorted from blood. The source of these receptors is a human donor in good health. Both conserved end residues are part of each CDR3. A D gene is named only where the DNA matches it firmly.

v_call	d_call	j_call	cdr3_nt	cdr3_aa
TRBV2	TRBD1	TRBJ2-7	TGTGCCAGCAGTAGAAGGGGGACAGGGGTTCAAGAGCAGTACTTC	CASSRRGTGVQEQYF
TRBV15	TRBD1	TRBJ2-5	TGTGCCACCAGCGCGAAGGGACAGATCCAAGAGACCCAGTACTTC	CATSAKGQIQETQYF
TRBV2	-	TRBJ1-5	TGTGCCAGCAGTGAATGGGGGGGCATGAGGAGCAATCAGCCCCAGCATTTT	CASSEWGGMRSNQPQHF
TRBV9	TRBD2	TRBJ2-3	TGTGCCAGCAGCGCGGGACTAGCGGGGAGCACAGATACGCAGTATTTT	CASSAGLAGSTDTQYF
TRBV2	-	TRBJ2-5	TGTGCCAGCAGTGATAGGGTTAGCCAGTACTTC	CASSDRVSQYF
TRBV5-6	TRBD1	TRBJ2-6	TGTGCCAGCAGCATCGTCACAGGGGCTGGGGCCAACGTCCTGACTTTC	CASSIVTGAGANVLTF
TRBV5-1	-	TRBJ1-4	TGCGCCAGCAGCTTGGTGTCGACTAATGAAAAACTGTTTTTT	CASSLVSTNEKLFF
TRBV27	-	TRBJ2-5	TGTGCCAGCGGGCGGGAAGAGACCCAGTACTTC	CASGREETQYF
TRBV7-9	-	TRBJ2-7	TGTGCCAGCAGCTCGCGGGGACAAATTGAGTACTTC	CASSSRGQIEYF
TRBV28	-	TRBJ1-5	TGTGCCAGCCGGGTCTGGGAGGGCCTTAATCAGCCCCAGCATTTT	CASRVWEGLNQPQHF
TRBV10-1	TRBD2	TRBJ2-2	TGCGCCAGCAGTGAAAGACTAGCGGGAGGTGAACACCGGGAGCTGTTTTTT	CASSERLAGGEHRELFF